These 2 T cell receptor beta chains were sequenced from one sample in a study of blood T cell repertoires in COVID-19. Generated by immunoSEQ multiplex PCR, the TCRdb table keeps only in-frame clones and is missing some. The table lists hundreds of thousands of clones, around 85% of them singletons, with 3% to 3.5% in the top ten. Material: PBMCs or T cells enriched from blood (not recorded which). The receptor source for this set is a woman aged 50 to 65 in a cohort exposed to, infected with or recovered from COVID-19 (not recorded which).

The chain couples TRBV18 to TRBJ2-7; D possibly corresponds to TRBD2 (7 bases). CDR3 length: 14 amino acids. The germline V gene has CDR1 KGHSH and CDR2 LQKENI. With 2 bases removed from V and 0 bases from J, the gap between germline ends came to 8 bases. The CDR3 is CASSPAGASYEQYF. CDR3 nucleotides: TGTGCCAGCTCACCAGCGGGGGCCTCCTACGAGCAGTACTTC.

CDR3 coding DNA: TGTGCCAGCCGACTAGATGTTGGGTGCCAGTACTTC. This gives the protein CASRLDVGCQYF. This chain uses TRBV2 with TRBJ2-5; perhaps TRBD2 as D (6 bases). V was cut by 8 bases and J by 10 bases, with 17 bases left in between. Germline V gene lookup returns CDR1 SNHLY and CDR2 FYNNEI. The length of the CDR3 is 12 residues.